This T cell receptor (beta chain) was found in a study of control samples from healthy donors and cancer patients (dated by TCRdb to 2020 to 2022). Worth noting for this clone: Its antigen is unknown. Base qualities are missing; no much larger clone stands one base away.

The library was obtained by the immunoSEQ multiplex PCR assay. In TCRdb, the immuneACCESS table is reduced to in-frame sequences with V and J assigned. These tables do not hold every clone; where another copy was compared, an unresolved V gene accounts for under half, and the others remain unexplained. Counted in this sample were about 130,000 clones; around 92% of them appeared once. The ten largest make up approximately 0.57% of the sample. Trimming accounts for 9 bases at V and 6 bases at J, while the number of junction bases matched to no gene is 14. CDR1 and CDR2 are read off the germline V gene as MDHEN and SYDVKM. The CDR3, cysteine through phenylalanine, is 14 amino acids long. Only the CDR3 portion is preserved as DNA: 42 bases, with reading frame beginning at the first base.

The receptor was isolated from a man older than 75 with head and neck cancer. The sample taken for sequencing was PBMCs. The chain links TRBV28 with TRBJ2-7; 7 junctional bases match TRBD2. The sequenced DNA: TGTGCCAGTTCGCCGGCGGGAGAGGGGATCGAGCAGTACTTC. This codes for CASSPAGEGIEQYF.